These T cell receptor beta chains were read from a single sample in a study of blood T cell repertoires in COVID-19. The protocol was immunoSEQ multiplex PCR, while the TCRdb copy is restricted to in-frame clones and leaves out a portion. This table holds roughly 310,000 clones, more than 90% found once. Sequencing was carried out using PBMCs or T cells enriched from blood (not recorded which). These TCRs come from a man in his 60s who had recovered from COVID-19. Both conserved end residues are part of each CDR3. Fields, in order: V gene, J gene, clone size, D gene, CDR3 protein, CDR3 DNA. D genes are given only for firm matches. Not all rows give a size; the values are once, few, many and, for expanded clones, a class.

TRBV29-1,TRBJ2-3,-,-,CSLTPLGGGTDTQYF,TGCAGCCTGACCCCTCTGGGCGGGGGCACAGATACGCAGTATTTT
TRBV11-2,TRBJ2-7,-,-,CASSLDGQTITYPYEQYF,TGTGCCAGCAGCTTAGACGGACAGACAATCACCTACCCCTACGAGCAGTACTTC
TRBV18,TRBJ2-1,-,TRBD1,CASSPPGQSSYNEQFF,TGTGCCAGCTCACCACCGGGACAGAGCTCCTACAATGAGCAGTTCTTC
TRBV3-1/TRBV3-2,TRBJ2-2,-,-,CASSRTGGGRGSGELFF,TGTGCCAGCAGCCGGACCGGAGGGGGCCGCGGTTCCGGGGAGCTGTTTTTT
TRBV7-2,TRBJ2-7,-,TRBD1,CASSLGDRAHEQYF,TGTGCCAGCAGCTTAGGGGACAGGGCTCACGAGCAGTACTTC
TRBV6-2/TRBV6-3,TRBJ2-7,-,-,CASSFRLGQTYEQYF,TGTGCCAGCAGTTTTCGTTTAGGACAGACCTACGAGCAGTACTTC
TRBV6-4,TRBJ2-1,-,TRBD2,CASSAGTSGGPAREQFF,TGTGCCAGCAGTGCCGGGACTAGCGGGGGCCCAGCCCGCGAGCAGTTCTTC
TRBV27,TRBJ2-1,-,TRBD2,CASSPRPSGRTHEQFF,TGTGCCAGCAGCCCCAGGCCTAGCGGGAGGACCCATGAGCAGTTCTTC
TRBV4-2,TRBJ2-3,-,TRBD2,CASSQAPAGDADTQYF,TGTGCCAGCAGCCAAGCCCCAGCGGGAGATGCAGATACGCAGTATTTT
TRBV5-1,TRBJ1-2,-,-,CASSLSQGGGYTF,TGCGCCAGCAGCTTGAGCCAGGGAGGTGGCTACACCTTC
TRBV10-3,TRBJ1-3,-,-,CAISELQGSGNTIYF,TGTGCCATCAGTGAGCTACAGGGTTCAGGAAACACCATATATTTT
TRBV18,TRBJ2-4,-,TRBD1,CASSPTGGWGNIQYF,TGTGCCAGCTCACCCACAGGGGGTTGGGGAAACATTCAGTACTTC
TRBV3-1/TRBV3-2,TRBJ2-3,once,TRBD2,CASSQEPGLAVTDTQYF,TGTGCCAGCAGCCAAGAACCGGGACTAGCGGTGACAGATACGCAGTATTTT
TRBV7-3,TRBJ2-2,-,-,CASSLNRNTGELFF,TGTGCCAGCAGCTTAAATAGAAACACCGGGGAGCTGTTTTTT
TRBV5-1,TRBJ1-6,-,-,CASSPEGGPSSYNSPLHF,TGCGCCAGCAGCCCGGAGGGGGGGCCAAGCTCCTATAATTCACCCCTCCACTTT
TRBV9,TRBJ2-1,-,TRBD2,CASSVSGSGEQFF,TGTGCCAGCAGCGTTAGCGGGAGCGGTGAGCAGTTCTTC
TRBV5-1,TRBJ2-7,-,TRBD2,CASSFKREGSYEQYF,TGCGCCAGCAGCTTCAAGCGGGAGGGGTCCTACGAGCAGTACTTC
TRBV29-1,TRBJ1-1,few,-,CSVVFRLQANTEAFF,TGCAGCGTTGTTTTCCGGTTACAGGCGAACACTGAAGCTTTCTTT
TRBV16,TRBJ2-1,-,-,CASSPPRSEQFF,TGTGCCAGCAGCCCACCTCGGAGTGAGCAGTTCTTC
TRBV27,TRBJ2-7,-,-,CASSFGSGEQYF,TGTGCCAGCAGTTTCGGGAGCGGCGAGCAGTACTTC
TRBV11-2,TRBJ2-7,-,TRBD2,CASSLVVAGALSSYEQYF,TGTGCCAGCAGCTTAGTGGTAGCGGGAGCCCTAAGCTCCTACGAGCAGTACTTC
TRBV2,TRBJ1-5,once,-,CASSYRGGPQPQHF,TGTGCCAGCAGTTATCGAGGGGGTCCTCAGCCCCAGCATTTT
TRBV27,TRBJ1-2,-,TRBD1,CASSINIRQGHGYTF,TGTGCCAGCAGCATAAACATTCGACAGGGTCATGGCTACACCTTC
TRBV3-1/TRBV3-2,TRBJ2-3,-,-,CASNSGASTDTQYF,TGTGCCAGCAATTCGGGAGCTAGCACAGATACGCAGTATTTT
TRBV30,TRBJ1-1,-,-,CASETGKAFF,TGTGCCTCGGAAACAGGGAAAGCTTTCTTT
TRBV28,TRBJ2-5,-,TRBD2,CASSRGGAAGGVRRETQYF,TGTGCCAGCAGTCGCGGGGGGGCAGCCGGAGGGGTTCGGAGGGAGACCCAGTACTTC
TRBV18,TRBJ2-2,-,-,CASSPPRGRGTGELFF,TGTGCCAGCTCACCACCAAGGGGGCGGGGCACCGGGGAGCTGTTTTTT
TRBV29-1,TRBJ1-5,-,TRBD1,CSVDRGNQPQHF,TGCAGCGTTGACAGGGGGAATCAGCCCCAGCATTTT
TRBV29-1,TRBJ2-2,once,-,CSVDRQNTGELFF,TGCAGCGTCGACAGGCAAAACACCGGGGAGCTGTTTTTT
TRBV7-3,TRBJ1-4,-,-,CASSLTPVDEKLFF,TGTGCCAGCAGTTTGACTCCCGTGGATGAAAAACTGTTTTTT
TRBV18,TRBJ1-4,-,-,CASSPGPTNEKLFF,TGTGCCAGCTCTCCGGGTCCCACTAATGAAAAACTGTTTTTT
TRBV11-3,TRBJ2-7,-,TRBD2,CAGGGRSYEQYF,TGTGCCGGCGGGGGTCGCTCCTACGAGCAGTACTTC
TRBV7-7,TRBJ2-1,once,-,CASSVDSSPVEQFF,TGTGCTAGCAGCGTTGATAGCAGTCCGGTAGAGCAGTTCTTC
TRBV11-2,TRBJ2-7,-,TRBD1,CASSLDRQQGAYEQYF,TGTGCCAGCAGCTTAGATCGGCAGCAGGGGGCCTACGAGCAGTACTTC
TRBV7-3,TRBJ1-3,-,-,CASSLGGSGNTIYF,TGTGCCAGCAGCTTAGGAGGGTCAGGAAACACCATATATTTT
TRBV6-2/TRBV6-3,TRBJ2-2,-,TRBD1,CASSRQGDGTGELFF,TGTGCCAGCAGCCGACAGGGAGACGGCACCGGGGAGCTGTTTTTT
TRBV7-3,TRBJ2-3,-,-,CASSSTGFPTDTQYF,TGTGCCAGCAGCTCCACAGGGTTTCCCACAGATACGCAGTATTTT
TRBV11-1,TRBJ1-1,-,-,CASSLSGSGTEAFF,TGTGCCAGCAGCTTATCAGGGTCAGGAACTGAAGCTTTCTTT
TRBV7-6,TRBJ1-5,-,TRBD1,CASSARQGVPQHF,TGTGCCAGCAGCGCCAGACAGGGGGTGCCCCAGCATTTT
TRBV29-1,TRBJ2-1,-,TRBD2,CSVEGRTSGRNEQFF,TGCAGCGTTGAAGGACGTACTAGCGGGAGGAATGAGCAGTTCTTC
TRBV5-4,TRBJ1-2,-,-,CASSLSASGGYTF,TGTGCCAGCAGCTTGTCTGCGTCGGGTGGCTACACCTTC
TRBV11-2,TRBJ2-1,-,TRBD2,CASSTNRGGSNEQFF,TGTGCCAGCAGCACAAATCGGGGCGGGAGTAATGAGCAGTTCTTC